Shown below are 26 T cell receptor beta chains from a single sample sequenced in a study of liver allograft versus peripheral blood T cells. Study details: In transplanted livers, T cell receptor repertoires were compared with those found in the recipients' peripheral blood.

In TCRdb, the reads were re-called with MiXCR into one record per CDR3 protein. This table has approximately 7,600 distinct CDR3 sequences, around a sixth appearing once. The receptors stem from a human patient who had a liver transplant. Some T cells may trace back to the graft donor.

Judged by abundance, this clonotype is medium-sized (0.01 to 0.1%). V usage is TRBV6-1 and J usage is TRBJ2-7; 9 bases line up with TRBD1. V trimming: 3 bases; J trimming: 5 bases; junction bases outside the gene matches: 17. Germline values: CDR1 MNHNS, CDR2 SASEGT. This CDR3 comprises 18 residues. DNA for the CDR3: TGTGCCAGCAGTGACAAGAGATCCGGGACAGGGATGGGAGACGAGCAGTACTTC. It encodes CASSDKRSGTGMGDEQYF.

Relative to its sample, this clonotype is medium-sized. V and J are TRBV11-2 and TRBJ1-1; D remains unclear. Deletions cut 4 bases from V and 8 bases from J, with 26 bases between. Germline V gene data show CDR1 as SGHAT and CDR2 as FQNNGV. The CDR3 spans 17 residues. The CDR3: CASSWGTLQPNGEEAFF. CDR3 bases: TGTGCCAGCAGCTGGGGAACATTACAGCCGAACGGAGAAGAAGCTTTCTTT.

The rearrangement uses TRBV11-2 and TRBJ1-6, with D tentatively TRBD1 (6 bases). Trimming stripped 5 bases from V and 8 bases from J, with 16 bases between. The CDR3 totals 15 residues. Germline CDR1 reads SGHAT; CDR2 reads FQNNGV. The CDR3 sequence is CASSISGARDSPLHF. The DNA for the CDR3 is TGTGCCAGCAGCATATCGGGGGCGCGGGATTCACCCCTCCACTTT.

In its sample, this clonotype ranks as medium-sized. The chain is built from TRBV19 and TRBJ1-2; D is possibly TRBD1 (6 bases). The CDR3 is 13 residues long. Germline-derived CDR1 and CDR2 are LNHDA and SQIVND (reference sequence). Trimming left V 3 bases short and J 8 bases short, with 13 bases between. CDR3: CASSMWTVNGYTF. In nucleotides, the CDR3 is TGTGCCAGTAGTATGTGGACAGTTAACGGCTACACCTTC.

This clonotype came up a few times. This rearrangement joins TRBV25-1 to TRBJ2-3; D is perhaps TRBD2 (6 bases). Germline-derived CDR1 and CDR2 are MGHDK and SYGVNS. This CDR3 is 15 amino acids long. Trimming left V 9 bases short and J 0 bases short, with 16 bases between. The CDR3 reads CASRRGLTSTDTQYF. The DNA of the CDR3 is TGTGCCAGTCGCCGGGGGTTGACTAGCACAGATACGCAGTATTTT.

Comments on this clonotype: This is likely an artifact of a read error, given a far larger clone one base away. The V and J genes are TRBV6-5 and TRBJ1-5, with 10 bases matching TRBD1. Looked up from germline, CDR1 is MNHEY and CDR2 is SVGAGI. The CDR3 runs to 15 residues. Trimming removed 5 bases from V and 7 bases from J; junction bases left unmatched: 8. CDR3 region: CASSNGQGGRQPQHF. Written as DNA, the CDR3 is TGTGCCAGCAGTAACGGACAGGGGGGGAGGCAGCCCCAGCATTTT.

This clonotype was counted between two and nine times. The V and J genes are TRBV9 and TRBJ1-6; D not certain. In germline, CDR1 is SGDLS, CDR2 YYNGEE. The CDR3 length is 14 residues. Trimming cost V 2 bases and J 7 bases, with 10 bases left between them. The CDR3, as DNA: TGTGCCAGCAGCGTCGGAGGAAAGAATTCACCCCTCCACTTT. Translated: CASSVGGKNSPLHF. The full variable domain, rest sourced from reference TRBV9 and TRBJ1-6, is DSGVTQTPKHLITATGQRVTLRCSPRSGDLSVYWYQQSLDQGLQFLIQYYNGEERAKGNILERFSAQQFPDLHSELNLSSLELGDSALYFCASSVGGKNSPLHFGNGTRLTVT.

J is TRBJ2-3 and V is TRBV30; TRBD1 matches 9 bases. CDR1 and CDR2 from the germline V gene are GTSNPN and SVGIG (reference sequence). The CDR3 runs to 13 residues. J gave up 4 bases and V 6 bases, and 5 bases lay outside the gene matches. CDR3 residues: CACGQGKADTQYF. In DNA form, the CDR3 reads TGTGCCTGTGGACAGGGGAAGGCAGATACGCAGTATTTT.

By frequency in the sample, this clonotype is medium-sized. The chain links TRBV7-3 to TRBJ2-3, with TRBD2 as a possible D gene (6 bases). CDR3 length: 16 amino acids. V was clipped by 5 bases and J by 2 bases, with 17 bases between them. Germline values: CDR1 SGHTA, CDR2 FQGTGA. CDR3: CASSPLGGAHTDTQYF. CDR3 nucleotide sequence: TGTGCCAGCAGCCCCCTAGGCGGGGCCCACACAGATACGCAGTATTTT. Filled out from reference TRBV7-3 and TRBJ2-3, the complete variable domain reads GAGVSQTPSNKVTEKGKYVELRCDPISGHTALYWYRQSLGQGPEFLIYFQGTGAADDSGLPNDRFFAVRPEGSVSTLKIQRTERGDSAVYLCASSPLGGAHTDTQYFGPGTRLTVL.

The table lists this clonotype with many counts. The V and J genes are TRBV5-4 and TRBJ1-1; tentative D call: TRBD1 (5 bases). V gave up 6 bases and J gave up 7 bases, with 10 bases separating them. The CDR3 extends over 11 amino acids. Germline V gene data show CDR1 as SGHNT and CDR2 as YYREEE (reference sequence). The CDR3 DNA reads as TGTGCCAGCACCGGGGGGGGTGAAGCTTTCTTT. Protein product: CASTGGGEAFF.

This sequence joins TRBV7-9 and TRBJ1-1; D call uncertain. V was shortened by 5 bases and J by 2 bases, with 6 bases between the two germline ends. From germline, CDR1 is SEHNR and CDR2 FQNEAQ (reference sequence). This CDR3 has 12 amino acids. The CDR3 DNA reads as TGTGCCAGCAGCGTGCTCAACACTGAAGCTTTCTTT. Amino acid sequence: CASSVLNTEAFF.

This clonotype is medium-sized (0.01 to 0.1%) in the sample. The chain employs TRBV6-1 and TRBJ1-2; 9 nucleotides agree with TRBD1. Germline assignment: CDR1 MNHNS and CDR2 SASEGT. The trim removed 7 bases at V and 4 bases at J, leaving 10 bases unmatched. This CDR3 contains 15 residues. CDR3 protein: CASISWDRETYGYTF. CDR3 bases: TGTGCCAGCATTTCTTGGGACAGGGAGACCTATGGCTACACCTTC.

This clonotype is categorized as medium-sized. The CDR3 protein is CASSIEPNRASPLHF. As DNA, the CDR3 is TGTGCCAGTAGTATAGAACCGAACAGGGCTTCACCCCTCCACTTT. V and J are TRBV19 and TRBJ1-6; tentative D call: TRBD1 (6 bases). The CDR3 contains 15 residues. Germline CDR1 is LNHDA and CDR2 is SQIVND (reference sequence). Trimming left V 0 bases short and J 9 bases short, with 12 bases between.

This clonotype was observed a handful of times. The V gene is TRBV12-3 or TRBV12-4, the J gene TRBJ1-5; D not certain. CDR3 length: 14 amino acids. The V and J ends lost 6 bases and 0 bases respectively, with 9 bases between them. The CDR3, as DNA: TGTGCCAGCAGCCGACTGGATAGCAATCAGCCCCAGCATTTT. Its protein is CASSRLDSNQPQHF.

This clonotype is deemed medium-sized. CDR3 sequence (DNA): TGTGCCAGCAGATATTCCGGGACAGCCAATTCACCCCTCCACTTT. It codes for CASRYSGTANSPLHF. The chain uses TRBV7-2 and TRBJ1-6, with 7 bases aligning to TRBD1. Germline CDR1 is SGHTA and CDR2 is FQGNSA. Germline trimming cut 6 bases from V and 7 bases from J; bases unmatched to any gene: 9. The CDR3 consists of 15 residues.

This clonotype was detected ten times or more. The CDR3 DNA reads TGTGCCAGCAGCGGGAAGGCGCCTAGCACAGATACGCAGTATTTT. Translation: CASSGKAPSTDTQYF. The V and J genes are TRBV5-4 and TRBJ2-3; D is ambiguous. Trimming removed 4 bases from V and 0 bases from J, with 12 bases in between. The CDR3 has 15 amino acids. Germline loops: CDR1 SGHNT, CDR2 YYREEE (reference sequence).

In this sample, this clonotype is medium-sized (0.01 to 0.1%). This rearrangement joins TRBV20-1 to TRBJ1-4; D perhaps matches TRBD1 (6 bases). The V gene's germline CDR1 is DFQATT and CDR2 SNEGSKA (reference sequence). V was trimmed by 0 bases and J by 4 bases, leaving 12 bases between them. CDR3 length equals 15 residues. The CDR3 DNA sequence: TGCAGTGCTAGAGAACAAGGCAGGGGTAATGAAAAACTGTTTTTT. Translating gives CSAREQGRGNEKLFF.

This clonotype is medium-sized by share. The chain carries TRBV18 and TRBJ2-6; 9 positions agree with TRBD1. The CDR3 is made up of 16 amino acids. Losses at the gene ends were 10 bases for V and 1 base for J; bases not matched to a gene: 8. Germline CDR1 KGHSH, CDR2 LQKENI. CDR3 in amino acids: CATSGQGISGANVLTF. In nucleotides, the CDR3 is TGTGCCACCTCCGGACAGGGGATATCTGGGGCCAACGTCCTGACTTTC.

This clonotype was seen at least ten times. This chain connects TRBV12-3 or TRBV12-4 to TRBJ1-1; D is uncertain. The V gene lost 6 bases and the J gene lost 1 base, with 3 bases spanning the gap. The CDR3 covers 11 residues. The DNA for the CDR3 is TGTGCCAGCAGCACGAACACTGAAGCTTTCTTT. Encoded protein: CASSTNTEAFF.

This clonotype was observed many times. The CDR3 sequence is CSAPVQMNTEAFF. The CDR3 DNA sequence: TGCAGTGCGCCGGTACAGATGAACACTGAAGCTTTCTTT. The chain joins TRBV20-1 to TRBJ1-1; no firm D call. The V end was cut by 6 bases, the J end by 0 bases, with 11 bases between. The CDR3 runs 13 residues. Germline V lookup: CDR1 DFQATT, CDR2 SNEGSKA (reference sequence).

A remark on this clonotype: A junction boundary mismatches the germline segment, possibly from a read error. The CDR3 here is CSARERAGGNSGELFF. CDR3 coding DNA: TGCAGTGCTAGAGAACGGGCGGGGGGGAACTCCGGGGAGCTGTTTTTT. This chain links TRBV20-1 with TRBJ2-2, with TRBD2 matching 9 bases. CDR3 length equals 16 residues. Germline CDR1 is DFQATT and CDR2 is SNEGSKA (reference sequence).

Sample share makes this clonotype medium-sized (0.01 to 0.1%). J is TRBJ2-3 and V is TRBV13, with 7 bases matching TRBD2. Germline CDR1 and CDR2: PRHDT and FYEKMQ (reference sequence). This CDR3 contains 16 residues. The junction had 7 bases not matched to a gene; V was cut back by 3 bases and J by 1 base. In nucleotides, the CDR3 is TGTGCCAGCAGCTTGCGACTAGCAGGTGGCACAGATACGCAGTATTTT. Translation: CASSLRLAGGTDTQYF.

At least ten counts were recorded for this clonotype. The rearrangement links TRBV14 to TRBJ1-2, with 7 bases lining up with TRBD1. The CDR3 sequence is 13 residues long. J lost 3 bases, V lost 4 bases, and 2 bases had no gene match. Germline V gene lookup returns CDR1 SGHDN and CDR2 FVKESK. The chain's CDR3 is CASSPGTDYGYTF. The DNA of the CDR3 is TGTGCCAGCAGCCCTGGGACAGACTATGGCTACACCTTC.

This chain joins TRBV12-5 and TRBJ1-4; tentatively, D is TRBD1 (5 bases). The CDR3 loop spans 15 amino acids. The germline CDR1 and CDR2 sequences are LGHNT and FRNRAP. V was trimmed by 0 bases and J by 3 bases, leaving 8 bases between them. As DNA, the CDR3 is TGTGCTAGTGGTTTGGTAGTAGGGGCTAATGAAAAACTGTTTTTT. It translates to CASGLVVGANEKLFF.

The V call is TRBV15, the J call TRBJ1-5; TRBD1 might be the D (6 bases). Germline V gene lookup returns CDR1 LNHNV and CDR2 YYDKDF (reference sequence). Trimming cost V 2 bases and J 5 bases, with 19 bases left between them. The CDR3 is 17 residues long. The CDR3, as DNA: TGTGCCACCAGCAGAAGCCAGGGGATCATGAGTCATCAGCCCCAGCATTTT. This sequence encodes CATSRSQGIMSHQPQHF.

Within the sample, this clonotype is medium-sized. This chain connects TRBV20-1 to TRBJ1-2; D perhaps matches TRBD1 (6 bases). CDR3 length: 15 residues. With 4 bases removed from V and 8 bases from J, the gap between germline ends came to 23 bases. Germline CDR1 DFQATT, CDR2 SNEGSKA (reference sequence). The CDR3 DNA is TGCAGTGCTAATGTTCTAGGAGGGGGTGTTGGAGGCTACACCTTC. The encoded protein is CSANVLGGGVGGYTF.